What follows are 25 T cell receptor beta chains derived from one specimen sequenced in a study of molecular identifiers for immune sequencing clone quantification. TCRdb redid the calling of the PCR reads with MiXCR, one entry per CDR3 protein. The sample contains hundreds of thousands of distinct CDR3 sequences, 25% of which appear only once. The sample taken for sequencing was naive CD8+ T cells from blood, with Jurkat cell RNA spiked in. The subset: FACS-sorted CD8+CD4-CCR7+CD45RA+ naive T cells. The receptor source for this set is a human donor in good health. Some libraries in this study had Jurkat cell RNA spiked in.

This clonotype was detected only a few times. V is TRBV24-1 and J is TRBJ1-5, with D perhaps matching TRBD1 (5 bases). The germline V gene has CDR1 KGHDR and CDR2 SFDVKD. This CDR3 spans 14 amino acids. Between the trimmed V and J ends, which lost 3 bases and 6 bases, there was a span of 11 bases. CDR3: CATSDARTRQPQHF. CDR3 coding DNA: TGTGCCACCAGTGATGCACGGACACGTCAGCCCCAGCATTTT.

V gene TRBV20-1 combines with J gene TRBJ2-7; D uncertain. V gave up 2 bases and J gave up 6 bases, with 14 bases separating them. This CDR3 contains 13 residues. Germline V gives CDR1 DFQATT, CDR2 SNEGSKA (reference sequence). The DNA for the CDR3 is TGCAGTGCTAGACTTGGACCGGCTCTCGAGCAGTACTTC. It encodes CSARLGPALEQYF.

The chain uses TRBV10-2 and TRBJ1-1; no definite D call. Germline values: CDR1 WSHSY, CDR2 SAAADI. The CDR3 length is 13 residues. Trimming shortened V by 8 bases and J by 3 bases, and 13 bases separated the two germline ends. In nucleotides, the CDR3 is TGCGCCAGCGCCGTACGGGAATACACTGAAGCTTTCTTT. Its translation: CASAVREYTEAFF.

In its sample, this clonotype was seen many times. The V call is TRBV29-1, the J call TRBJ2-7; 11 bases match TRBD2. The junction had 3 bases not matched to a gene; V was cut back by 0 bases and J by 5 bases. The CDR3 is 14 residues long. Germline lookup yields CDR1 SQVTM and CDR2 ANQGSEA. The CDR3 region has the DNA TGCAGCGTTGAAGAACTAGCGGGGGTCCACGAGCAGTACTTC. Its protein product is CSVEELAGVHEQYF.

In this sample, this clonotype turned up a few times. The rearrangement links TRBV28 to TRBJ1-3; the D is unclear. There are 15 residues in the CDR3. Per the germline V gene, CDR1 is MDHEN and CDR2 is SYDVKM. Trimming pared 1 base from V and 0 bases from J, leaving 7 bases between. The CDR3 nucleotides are TGTGCCAGCAGTTTATTAGGGATCTCTGGAAACACCATATATTTT. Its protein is CASSLLGISGNTIYF. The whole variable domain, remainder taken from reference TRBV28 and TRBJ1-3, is DVKVTQSSRYLVKRTGEKVFLECVQDMDHENMFWYRQDPGLGLRLIYFSYDVKMKEKGDIPEGYSVSREKKERFSLILESASTNQTSMYLCASSLLGISGNTIYFGEGSWLTVV.

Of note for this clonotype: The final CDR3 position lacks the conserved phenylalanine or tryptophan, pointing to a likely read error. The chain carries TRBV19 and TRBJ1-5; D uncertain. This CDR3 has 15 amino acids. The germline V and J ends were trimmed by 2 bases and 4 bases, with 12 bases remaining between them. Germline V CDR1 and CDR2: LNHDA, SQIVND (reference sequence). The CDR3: CASSIMQAENQPQHC. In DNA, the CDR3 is TGTGCCAGTAGTATAATGCAGGCAGAGAATCAGCCCCAGCATTGT.

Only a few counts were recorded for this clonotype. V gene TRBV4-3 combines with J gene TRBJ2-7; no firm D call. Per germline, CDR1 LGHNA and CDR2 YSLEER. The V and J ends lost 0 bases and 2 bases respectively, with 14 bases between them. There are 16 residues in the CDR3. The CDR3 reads CASSQDRLAPTYEQYF. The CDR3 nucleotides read TGCGCCAGCAGCCAAGATAGGCTCGCCCCCACCTACGAGCAGTACTTC.

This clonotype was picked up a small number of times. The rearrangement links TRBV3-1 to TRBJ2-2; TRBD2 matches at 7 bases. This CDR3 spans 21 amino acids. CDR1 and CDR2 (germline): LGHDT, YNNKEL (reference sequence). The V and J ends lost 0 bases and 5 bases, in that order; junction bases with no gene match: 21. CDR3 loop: CASSQDRVSGGSFRRTGELFF. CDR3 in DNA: TGTGCCAGCAGCCAAGATCGGGTTTCGGGAGGTTCTTTCCGAAGGACCGGGGAGCTGTTTTTT.

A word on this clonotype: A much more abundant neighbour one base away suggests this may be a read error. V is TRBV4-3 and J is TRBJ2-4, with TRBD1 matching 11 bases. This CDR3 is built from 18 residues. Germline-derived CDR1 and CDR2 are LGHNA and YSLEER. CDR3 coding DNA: TGCGCCAGCAGCCAACGGACAGGGGGCCCGGTAGCCAAAAACGTTCAGTACTTC. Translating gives CASSQRTGGPVAKNVQYF.

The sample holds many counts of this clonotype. The CDR3: CASGFSVQNTEAFF. For the CDR3, the DNA is TGTGCTAGTGGTTTTTCCGTGCAGAACACTGAAGCTTTCTTT. J is TRBJ1-1 and V is TRBV12-5, with unresolved D. Germline CDR1 and CDR2: LGHNT and FRNRAP. This CDR3 region has 14 residues. V was cut by 3 bases and J by 1 base, with 9 bases left in between.

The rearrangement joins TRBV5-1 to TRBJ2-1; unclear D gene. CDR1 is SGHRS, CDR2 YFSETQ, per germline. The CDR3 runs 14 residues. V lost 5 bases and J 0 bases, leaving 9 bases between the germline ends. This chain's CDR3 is CASRPVSSYNEQFF. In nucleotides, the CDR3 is TGCGCCAGCAGACCAGTGAGCTCCTACAATGAGCAGTTCTTC.

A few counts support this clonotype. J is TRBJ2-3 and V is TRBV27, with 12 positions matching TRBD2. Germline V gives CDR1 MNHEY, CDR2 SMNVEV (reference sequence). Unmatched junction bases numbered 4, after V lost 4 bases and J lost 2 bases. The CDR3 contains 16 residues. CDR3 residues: CASSSTSGGSTDTQYF. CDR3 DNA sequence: TGTGCCAGCAGTTCGACTAGCGGGGGCTCCACAGATACGCAGTATTTT.

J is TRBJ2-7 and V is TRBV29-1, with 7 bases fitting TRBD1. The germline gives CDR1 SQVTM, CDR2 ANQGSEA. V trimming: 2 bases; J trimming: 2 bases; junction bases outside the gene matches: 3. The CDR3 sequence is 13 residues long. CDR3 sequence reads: CSVERDRPYEQYF. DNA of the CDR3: TGCAGCGTTGAAAGGGACAGACCCTACGAGCAGTACTTC.

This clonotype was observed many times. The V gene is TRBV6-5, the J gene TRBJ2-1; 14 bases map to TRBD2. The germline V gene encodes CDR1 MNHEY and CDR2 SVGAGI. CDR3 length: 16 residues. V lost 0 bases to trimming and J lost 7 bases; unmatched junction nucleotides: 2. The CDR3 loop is CASSYSTSGRGNEQFF. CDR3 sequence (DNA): TGTGCCAGCAGTTACTCGACTAGCGGGAGGGGAAATGAGCAGTTCTTC.

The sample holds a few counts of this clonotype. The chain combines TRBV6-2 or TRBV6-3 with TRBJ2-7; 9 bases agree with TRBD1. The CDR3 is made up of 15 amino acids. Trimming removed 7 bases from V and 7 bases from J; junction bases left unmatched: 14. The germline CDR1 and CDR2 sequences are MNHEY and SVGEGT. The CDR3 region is CASTLPDRGSGEQYF. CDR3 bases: TGTGCCAGCACCCTCCCGGACAGGGGTTCAGGGGAGCAGTACTTC.

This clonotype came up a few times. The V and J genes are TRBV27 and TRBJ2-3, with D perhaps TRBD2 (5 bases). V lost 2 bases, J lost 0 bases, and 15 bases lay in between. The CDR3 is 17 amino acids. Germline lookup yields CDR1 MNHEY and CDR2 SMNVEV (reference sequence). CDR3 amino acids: CASSLDRSGPSTDTQYF. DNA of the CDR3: TGTGCCAGCAGTTTAGATAGGAGCGGTCCTAGCACAGATACGCAGTATTTT.

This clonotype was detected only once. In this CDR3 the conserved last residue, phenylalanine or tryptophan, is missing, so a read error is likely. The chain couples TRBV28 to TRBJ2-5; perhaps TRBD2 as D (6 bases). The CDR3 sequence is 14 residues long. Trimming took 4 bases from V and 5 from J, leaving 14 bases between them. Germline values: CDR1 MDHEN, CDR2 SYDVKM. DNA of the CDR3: TGTGCCAGCAGTTCCTACGGGAGTGGGGAGACCCAGTACTCC. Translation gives CASSSYGSGETQYS.

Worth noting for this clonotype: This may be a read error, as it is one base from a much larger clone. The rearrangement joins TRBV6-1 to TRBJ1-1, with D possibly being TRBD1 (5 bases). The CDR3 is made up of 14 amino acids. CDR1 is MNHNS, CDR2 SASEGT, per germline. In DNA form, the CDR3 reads TGTGCCGGCAGTGAAATTGGGGGACTGGCTGAAGCTTTCTTT. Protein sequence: CAGSEIGGLAEAFF.

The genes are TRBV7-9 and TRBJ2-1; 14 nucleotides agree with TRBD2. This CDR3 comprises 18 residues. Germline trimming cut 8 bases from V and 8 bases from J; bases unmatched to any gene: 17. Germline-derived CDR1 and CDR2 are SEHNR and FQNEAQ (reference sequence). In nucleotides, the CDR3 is TGTGCCAGCCCCGGGCCGGGGGGACTAGCGGGAGTTGGCGATGAGCAGTTCTTC. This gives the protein CASPGPGGLAGVGDEQFF.

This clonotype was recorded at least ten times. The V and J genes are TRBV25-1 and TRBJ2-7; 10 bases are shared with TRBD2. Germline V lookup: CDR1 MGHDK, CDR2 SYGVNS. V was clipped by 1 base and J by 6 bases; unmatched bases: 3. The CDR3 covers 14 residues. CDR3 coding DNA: TGTGCCAGCAGTGAATCCTCTAGCGGGAGCGAGCAGTACTTC. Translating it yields CASSESSSGSEQYF.

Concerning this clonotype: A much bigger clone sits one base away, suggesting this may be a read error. Written as DNA, the CDR3 is TGTGCCAGCGGCCATGATAATGTGGCAGGGGATAAAGCTTTCTTT. Amino acid sequence: CASGHDNVAGDKAFF. The chain recombines TRBV5-6 with TRBJ1-1, with D possibly matching TRBD1 (6 bases). Trimming stripped 7 bases from V and 9 bases from J, with 25 bases between. Germline CDR1 and CDR2: SGHDT and YYEEEE. CDR3 size: 15 residues.

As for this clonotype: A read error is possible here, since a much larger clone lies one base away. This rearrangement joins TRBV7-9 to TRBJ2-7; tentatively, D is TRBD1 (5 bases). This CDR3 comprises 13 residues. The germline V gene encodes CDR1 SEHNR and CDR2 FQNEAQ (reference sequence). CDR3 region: CASSSGQRREQHF. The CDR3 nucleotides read TGTGCCAGCAGCTCCGGACAACGACGCGAGCAGCACTTC.

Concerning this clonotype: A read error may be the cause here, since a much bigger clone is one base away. The CDR3 is CASSPATGDTQYF. CDR3 DNA: TGTGCCAGCTCACCGGCTACGGGGGATACGCAGTATTTT. The chain combines TRBV18 with TRBJ2-3; D perhaps matches TRBD2 (5 bases). CDR3 length: 13 amino acids. CDR1 is KGHSH and CDR2 is LQKENI in the germline V gene. V lost 3 bases, J lost 6 bases, and 10 bases lay in between.

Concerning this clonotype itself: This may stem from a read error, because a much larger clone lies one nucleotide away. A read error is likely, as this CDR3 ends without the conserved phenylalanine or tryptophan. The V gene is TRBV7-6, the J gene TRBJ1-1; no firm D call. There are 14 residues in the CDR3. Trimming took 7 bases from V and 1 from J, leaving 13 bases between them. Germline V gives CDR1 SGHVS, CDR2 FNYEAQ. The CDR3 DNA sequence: TGTGCCAGCACCCCTGGACGGAGGAACACTGAAGCTTTCTCT. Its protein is CASTPGRRNTEAFS.

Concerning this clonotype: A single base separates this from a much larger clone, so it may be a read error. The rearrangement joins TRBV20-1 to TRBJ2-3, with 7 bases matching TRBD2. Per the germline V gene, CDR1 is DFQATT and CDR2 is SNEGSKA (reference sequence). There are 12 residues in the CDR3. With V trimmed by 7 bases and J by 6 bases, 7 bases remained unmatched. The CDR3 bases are TGCAGTGTATTGCGGGGGTCGGATACGCAGTATTTT. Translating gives CSVLRGSDTQYF.